These 2 T cell receptor beta chains came from one sample sequenced in a study of shared clonotypes between healthy human individuals. Here immunoSEQ multiplex PCR was the method, and the copy in TCRdb shows in-frame clones only, minus some. The sample shows about 700,000 clones, roughly 70% of them seen only once. Sequenced material: memory CD4+ T cells sorted from blood. This sample's subset: CD45RA-negative fraction. The receptors were gathered from a woman in her 30s in good health.

The rearrangement joins TRBV15 to TRBJ1-2, with D unresolved. Germline V gene data show CDR1 as LNHNV and CDR2 as YYDKDF (reference sequence). With 0 bases removed from V and 4 bases from J, the gap between germline ends came to 12 bases. The CDR3 loop spans 15 amino acids. The CDR3 DNA reads TGTGCCACCAGCAGAGATCTGGGTTCCTCCTATGGCTACACCTTC. Protein product: CATSRDLGSSYGYTF.

This chain links TRBV27 with TRBJ2-5; 11 bases map to TRBD2. V shed 3 bases and J 4 bases; nucleotides not matched to a gene: 1. This CDR3 comprises 14 residues. The V gene's germline CDR1 is MNHEY and CDR2 SMNVEV (reference sequence). CDR3 DNA sequence: TGTGCCAGCAGTTTTAGCGGGAGGGTAGAGACCCAGTACTTC. As protein: CASSFSGRVETQYF.